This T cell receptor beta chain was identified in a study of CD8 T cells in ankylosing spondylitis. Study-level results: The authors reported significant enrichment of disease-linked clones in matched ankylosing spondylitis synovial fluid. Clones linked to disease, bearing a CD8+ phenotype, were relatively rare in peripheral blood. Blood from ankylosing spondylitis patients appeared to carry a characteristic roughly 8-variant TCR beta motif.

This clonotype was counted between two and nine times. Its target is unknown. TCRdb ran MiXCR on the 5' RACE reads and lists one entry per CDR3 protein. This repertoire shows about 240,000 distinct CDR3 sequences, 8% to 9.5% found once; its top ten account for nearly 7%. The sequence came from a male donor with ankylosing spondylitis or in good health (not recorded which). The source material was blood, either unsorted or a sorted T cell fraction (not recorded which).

CDR3 region: CASSQGSVTSYEQYF. CDR3 sequence (DNA): TGTGCCAGCAGCCAAGGGTCGGTCACCTCCTACGAGCAGTACTTC. The chain has TRBV3-1 and TRBJ2-7, with no clear D. CDR3 size: 15 residues. Germline CDR1 and CDR2: LGHDT and YNNKEL (reference sequence). Trimming removed 1 base from V and 0 bases from J, with 10 bases in between.